The TCR beta chain described here comes from a study of shared clonotypes between healthy human individuals (dated by TCRdb to about 2020). A note on the overall study: Three men and a couple of women, aged 18 to 49 years, made up the cohort. For each donor, three plates each were used for CD4 naive and CD4 memory, two plates were used for CD8 naive, and one plate was used for CD8 memory. Blood TCR repertoires of five healthy adults were deeply sequenced to estimate repertoire size and the extent of clonotype sharing between individuals. Leukapheresis yielded between about 0.94 and 9 billion PBMCs per donor. To increase sequencing depth and limit assay-specific biases, TCR repertoire library preparation and sequencing were carried out by different laboratories using diverse techniques.

For CDR1 and CDR2, the germline V gene (reference sequence) lists SEHNR and FQNEAQ. At the junction V is shortened by 0 bases and J by 6 bases; bases outside the gene matches: 2. The CDR3 sequence holds 14 residues, the cysteine and phenylalanine included. Of the read, only the CDR3 DNA is kept; its 42 bases are in frame from base 1. Healthy HIV-negative adults with no recently reported acute infections or vaccinations were included as donors. Only Caucasian adults living in Nashville, Tennessee, USA were represented among the donors. CD4+ T cells were enriched by magnetic negative selection, after which naive cells were positively selected on CD45RA and the negative fraction was taken as the memory subset. Blood was obtained by leukapheresis, after which PBMCs were separated by Ficoll-Histopaque density gradient centrifugation and cryopreserved in liquid nitrogen vapor phase. Analytical flow cytometry was used to check the purity and quantity of every magnetically sorted T cell population. Genomic DNA was isolated from every sorted fraction and measured by UV absorbance on a Nanodrop 2000c.

This clone was seen only a few times. Its binding antigen is unknown. No much larger clone is present one base from it, and per-base qualities are unavailable. Using the deep immunoSEQ assay, multiplex PCR amplified TCR CDR3 regions from genomic DNA. For each cell subset, the extracted genomic DNA was distributed evenly across all wells of several immunoSEQ 96-well plates, and each plate served as one replicate. For sorted subsets, around 200 ng genomic DNA, equal to 25,000 to 35,000 T cell genomes, was loaded into each replicate PCR. Purified libraries were measured with a Qubit 3.0 fluorometer, size-checked on a Bioanalyzer 2100, and measured again with the KAPA Library Quantification kit. Every immunoSEQ 96-well plate was sequenced on a dedicated single-read 150-cycle Illumina NextSeq 550 flow cell. Regarding the original processing steps: Because only junctional sequences without quality scores were contained in the immunoSEQ output, filtering matching that applied to full-length reads could not be performed. Sequences were annotated with PyIR, a Python wrapper for IgBLAST v1.9, using IMGT germline references to assign V/J genes and CDR3. Reads were removed for weak V/J assignments (E-value above 1e-6), missing CDR3, stop codons, out-of-frame junctions, or ambiguous translated residues. V3J clonotypes were defined by identical inferred V gene, J gene, and CDR3 amino acid sequence. To compute the percentage overlap between repertoires, the number of shared unique clonotypes was divided by the size of the smaller repertoire. Richness of each repertoire was evaluated using RTK rarefaction, the Chao1 estimator, and Recon v2.1 estimates of unobserved clonotypes. For all TCRbeta clonotypes obtained by the gDNA method from four donors, generation probabilities were computed with OLGA. Entries here come from immuneACCESS through TCRdb and include only in-frame sequences with V and J called. Some clones fail to appear in such tables; in the studies checked, an unresolved V gene covers under half of the shortfall, and the cause of the remainder is unknown. That table is the source of V, J and clone size, and D and trimming were worked out from the DNA. Here the sample has about 1 million clones; roughly 80% occur a single time. Of the sample, about 1.5% falls within the top ten clones.

The study at large found these results: Pairwise subsampling led to the expectation that sequencing depth would affect the degree of clonotype sharing among donors. Estimated clonotype richness was generally larger for naive than for memory subsets. The small number of donors limited the genetic and exposure-history diversity represented. Compared with non-shared clonotypes, clonotypes shared by all four sorted-subset donors had higher generation probabilities. Rarefaction of sorted-subset datasets indicated incomplete sequencing despite the large sequencing depth. Sampling was restricted to blood, and TCR repertoires in tissues likely differ from the TCR repertoires found in blood. About 4.5% of naive CD4, 3.5% of naive CD8, roughly 2.4% of memory CD4, and about 0.4% of memory CD8 clonotypes were shared across four donors.

In this chain, TRBV7-9 is recombined with TRBJ2-4, and TRBD2 aligns with 7 junction nucleotides. The sequenced material came from memory CD4+ T cells sorted from blood. The cell subset or site label here, explained by the study, means: CD45RA-negative fraction. This sequence was found in a man younger than 30 in good health. The CDR3 region reads CASSLASSGNIQYF. The DNA is TGTGCCAGCAGCTTAGCGTCTAGCGGAAACATTCAGTACTTC. Full variable domain (CDR3 extended with the reference TRBV7-9 and TRBJ2-4 proteins): DTGVSQNPRHKITKRGQNVTFRCDPISEHNRLYWYRQTLGQGPEFLTYFQNEAQLEKSRLLSDRFSAERPKGSFSTLEIQRTEQGDSAMYLCASSLASSGNIQYFGAGTRLSVL.